The next 13 T cell receptor beta chains were all read from a single sample in a study of T cell repertoires in cytomegalovirus infection. For these receptors, no antigen is known. TCRdb used MiXCR to reprocess the reads, holding one entry per CDR3 protein. Of hundreds of thousands of distinct CDR3 sequences in the sample, around 31% are singletons; the top ten hold 15% to 20%. The sample consisted of cultured PBMCs, taken from culture after CMV antigen stimulation. Receptors originate from a human donor in good health (CMV status not recorded). Some clones in this sample may be carry-over from other donors' samples.

V usage is TRBV6-6 and J usage is TRBJ1-4; D is ambiguous. CDR1 is MNHNY, CDR2 SVGAGI, per germline (reference sequence). The length of the CDR3 is 14 residues. The germline V and J ends were trimmed by 6 bases and 8 bases, with 16 bases remaining between them. In DNA form, the CDR3 reads TGTGCCAGCAGGGACTACAGAGAGGGAGAAAAACTGTTTTTT. It is translated as CASRDYREGEKLFF.

This clonotype was observed many times. V and J are TRBV18 and TRBJ1-5; D is uncertain. Germline V gene data show CDR1 as KGHSH and CDR2 as LQKENI. The CDR3 has 14 residues. Between the trimmed V and J ends, which lost 2 bases and 1 base, there was a span of 6 bases. The CDR3 sequence is CASSPGLSNQPQHF. The DNA of the CDR3 is TGTGCCAGCTCACCAGGGTTGAGCAATCAGCCCCAGCATTTT.

This clonotype has more than one count but fewer than ten. The CDR3: CASTETFHADTQYF. The CDR3 bases are TGTGCCAGCACCGAAACTTTCCACGCCGATACGCAGTATTTT. The rearrangement joins TRBV12-3 or TRBV12-4 to TRBJ2-3; no firm D call. V was pared by 7 bases and J by 6 bases, with 17 bases between. The CDR3 spans 14 residues.

This chain connects TRBV5-1 to TRBJ2-3, with 10 bases that match TRBD1. CDR1 is SGHRS and CDR2 is YFSETQ in the germline V gene. Trimming took 4 bases from V and 4 from J; bases not matched to a gene: 6. This CDR3 spans 15 amino acids. Here the CDR3 DNA reads TGCGCCAGCAGCCGGGACAGGGGATATGCAGATACGCAGTATTTT. Its translation: CASSRDRGYADTQYF. Based on the CDR3 plus reference TRBV5-1 and TRBJ2-3, the full variable domain is KAGVTQTPRYLIKTRGQQVTLSCSPISGHRSVSWYQQTPGQGLQFLFEYFSETQRNKGNFPGRFSGRQFSNSRSEMNVSTLELGDSALYLCASSRDRGYADTQYFGPGTRLTVL.

V is TRBV7-9 and J is TRBJ2-3; 7 bases fit TRBD2. This CDR3 is built from 15 residues. The V gene's germline CDR1 is SEHNR and CDR2 FQNEAQ (reference sequence). Losses at the gene ends were 3 bases for V and 2 bases for J; bases not matched to a gene: 5. CDR3 bases: TGTGCCAGCAGCTTTTGGCGGGGGTCCACAGATACGCAGTATTTT. Protein sequence: CASSFWRGSTDTQYF.

The chain carries TRBV5-6 and TRBJ2-3; no firm D call. The V gene lost 0 bases and the J gene lost 0 bases, with 8 bases spanning the gap. The CDR3 sequence is 15 residues long. Germline lookup yields CDR1 SGHDT and CDR2 YYEEEE. CDR3 in amino acids: CASSLVWGSTDTQYF. DNA of the CDR3: TGTGCCAGCAGCTTGGTGTGGGGTAGCACAGATACGCAGTATTTT.

This clonotype was detected only a few times. This CDR3 reads CASSPFPNIQYF. The CDR3 bases are TGTGCCAGCAGCCCCTTTCCCAACATTCAGTACTTC. The V call is TRBV7-2, the J call TRBJ2-4; D not certain. CDR3 size: 12 residues. Germline V lookup: CDR1 SGHTA, CDR2 FQGNSA. The V end was cut by 5 bases, the J end by 7 bases, with 9 bases between.

The chain has TRBV6-2 or TRBV6-3 and TRBJ2-7, with D possibly TRBD1 on 6 matching bases. The CDR3 totals 14 residues. Per the germline V gene, CDR1 is MNHEY and CDR2 is SVGEGT. V was clipped by 2 bases and J by 3 bases, with 11 bases between them. The CDR3 region is CASSYGGHVYEQYF. In nucleotides, the CDR3 is TGTGCCAGCAGTTACGGGGGACATGTCTACGAGCAGTACTTC.

This clonotype has more than one count but fewer than ten. The chain joins TRBV19 to TRBJ1-1; D is perhaps TRBD1 (5 bases). V was shortened by 8 bases and J by 6 bases, with 22 bases between the two germline ends. The CDR3 has 15 amino acids. The germline V gene encodes CDR1 LNHDA and CDR2 SQIVND (reference sequence). As DNA, the CDR3 is TGTGCCAGTGTGGGGCTCGGTGGGGCGCGGGCTGAAGCTTTCTTT. The encoded protein is CASVGLGGARAEAFF.

This rearrangement joins TRBV7-6 to TRBJ1-3; 9 nucleotides match TRBD1. The CDR3 is made up of 15 amino acids. Germline V gives CDR1 SGHVS, CDR2 FNYEAQ. V was pared by 5 bases and J by 3 bases, with 5 bases of the junction left unmatched. DNA of the CDR3: TGTGCCAGCAGCCTAACAGGGGGCGGTGGAAACACCATATATTTT. Translated, it gives CASSLTGGGGNTIYF.

This clonotype showed up just a few times. The chain employs TRBV19 and TRBJ2-1; no clear D gene. The germline CDR1 and CDR2 sequences are LNHDA and SQIVND (reference sequence). The CDR3 extends over 13 amino acids. The germline V and J ends were trimmed by 5 bases and 3 bases, with 8 bases remaining between them. CDR3: CASSDLFYNEQFF. CDR3 DNA sequence: TGTGCCAGTAGTGACTTATTCTACAATGAGCAGTTCTTC.

The V and J genes are TRBV10-3 and TRBJ1-5; the match to TRBD1 covers 8 bases. The CDR3 covers 14 residues. Germline trimming cut 8 bases from V and 6 bases from J; bases unmatched to any gene: 9. Germline CDR1 is ENHRY and CDR2 is SYGVKD. CDR3 in DNA: TGTGCCATCCACAGGGGGACCTGGGGTCAGCCCCAGCATTTT. Protein: CAIHRGTWGQPQHF.

There are a few counts of this clonotype. V and J are TRBV4-3 and TRBJ1-1; no reliable D call. Germline assignment: CDR1 LGHNA and CDR2 YSLEER. V lost 0 bases, J lost 4 bases, and 12 bases lay in between. This CDR3 is built from 15 residues. CDR3 in amino acids: CASSQEEGQFTEAFF. In DNA form, the CDR3 reads TGCGCCAGCAGCCAAGAGGAAGGGCAGTTCACTGAAGCTTTCTTT.